Many counts were recorded for the clone carrying this T cell receptor (beta chain). Its matching antigen is unknown. Sample barcodes and UMIs were carried by the TCR alpha and TCR beta cDNA libraries that 5'RACE generated with constant-segment primers. TCRdb re-derived calls from the 5' RACE reads in MiXCR, one entry per CDR3 protein. This sample yields about 270,000 distinct CDR3 sequences, of which about 16% are seen a single time; 2% to 2.5% belongs to the top ten. The data were obtained in a study of T-cell memory formation after mild COVID-19. Study details: Largely donor-specific TCR clusters were found. Study observations and caveats: Unconfirmed was the SARS-CoV-2 specificity of second-wave clones that peaked on day 37. Among CD4+ contracting clones, most were CM and EM, and CD8+ ones EMRA.

Trimming cost V 1 base and J 6 bases, with 9 bases left between them. The germline V gene encodes CDR1 SEHNR and CDR2 FQNEAQ (reference sequence). CDR3 length: 13 amino acids. The TCR comes from an adult woman who had mild COVID-19 (a few samples of this study predate the infection). Cell type and time point are not known. The chain couples TRBV7-9 to TRBJ1-1; TRBD1 might be the D (6 bases). The specimen sequenced was PBMCs or a T cell subset sorted from them (not recorded which). The CDR3 protein is CASSLEGGSEAFF. The CDR3 DNA sequence: TGTGCCAGCAGCTTAGAGGGGGGTTCTGAAGCTTTCTTT.